This T cell receptor beta chain was retrieved from a study of persistence of HIV-infected CD4 T cells. The libraries were made with immunoSEQ version 4 in survey mode. Some clones are missing from TCRdb's copy, which holds only in-frame ones; the method was immunoSEQ multiplex PCR. The profile shows about 43,000 clones, approximately 88% of them singletons. As concerns this clone: Antigen specificity is unknown.

The CDR3 covers 16 residues. Trimming removed 6 bases from V and 4 bases from J; junction bases left unmatched: 10. Germline CDR1 MNHEY, CDR2 SMNVEV (reference sequence). Cells were stimulated nonspecifically with anti-CD3/anti-CD28 magnetic beads. Sorting of responding CD4+ T cells relied on upregulated CD40 ligand together with CD69. Study-level results: Compared with CD3/CD28-stimulated cells, CMV- and Gag-responding cells showed lower TCRbeta richness.

The sequencing here drew on CD4+ T cells sorted from PBMCs after 18-hour stimulation, taken from a patient who received antiretroviral therapy. This sequence joins TRBV27 and TRBJ1-5; TRBD1 aligns across 9 bases. The clonotype was recovered from an adult man with HIV who was CMV-seropositive. This CDR3 is CASSRLPGQGNQPQHF. CDR3 sequence (DNA): TGTGCCAGCAGCCGATTACCGGGACAGGGTAATCAGCCCCAGCATTTT.